A selection of T cell receptor beta chains follows, all from one sample in a study of blood T cells in healthy people across ages. TCRdb itself ran the 5' RACE reads through MiXCR, one entry per CDR3 protein. The sample holds approximately 800,000 distinct CDR3 sequences; more than 55% are singletons and the top ten take about 26%. The sample taken for sequencing was blood. All receptors come from a man in his forties or fifties in good health. Each CDR3 is given with its conserved first and last residue. Each record gives: J gene, clone size, D gene, V gene, CDR3 protein, CDR3 DNA. The D gene is left open where the match is weak. Not all rows give a size; the values are once, few, many and, for expanded clones, a class.

>TRBJ1-2|once|TRBD1|TRBV3-1
CASSQDWTGSGYTF
TGTGCCAGCAGCCAAGATTGGACAGGGAGTGGCTACACCTTC
>TRBJ1-6|NA|NA|TRBV6-6
CASTDGAGLVHF
TGTGCCAGCACCGACGGGGCAGGCCTCGTCCACTTT
>TRBJ2-3|many|NA|TRBV5-1
CASATEGPDTDTQYF
TGCGCCAGCGCCACCGAGGGGCCAGACACAGATACGCAGTATTTT
>TRBJ2-7|NA|NA|TRBV4-3
CASSQAHVGEQYF
TGCGCCAGCAGCCAGGCACATGTCGGCGAGCAGTACTTC
>TRBJ2-7|NA|NA|TRBV28
CASRSSGWLGYEQYF
TGTGCCAGCAGGTCCAGCGGGTGGCTAGGCTACGAGCAGTACTTC
>TRBJ2-1|NA|NA|TRBV20-1
CSASLLGEEYNEQFF
TGCAGTGCTAGTCTCTTGGGTGAGGAATACAATGAGCAGTTCTTC
>TRBJ2-7|NA|NA|TRBV15
CATSRDEGQGYEQYF
TGTGCCACCAGCAGAGATGAGGGGCAGGGGTACGAGCAGTACTTC
>TRBJ2-3|once|NA|TRBV21-1
CASSKGVLGQPHTDTQYF
TGTGCCAGCAGCAAAGGAGTTTTGGGACAGCCGCACACAGATACGCAGTATTTT
>TRBJ2-3|once|TRBD1|TRBV6-1
CASSELSGGADTQYF
TGTGCCAGCAGTGAGCTTTCAGGGGGCGCGGATACGCAGTATTTT
>TRBJ2-7|few|NA|TRBV12-3/TRBV12-4
CASSRVVGPERDEQYF
TGTGCCAGCAGCCGAGTTGTGGGGCCAGAAAGAGACGAGCAGTACTTC
>TRBJ2-4|few|NA|TRBV3-1
CASSQPSGGVDIQYF
TGTGCCAGCAGCCAGCCCTCAGGGGGGGTGGACATTCAGTACTTC
>TRBJ2-1|few|TRBD2|TRBV29-1
CSVVRREGEPYNEQFF
TGCAGCGTTGTAAGGCGGGAGGGTGAACCCTACAATGAGCAGTTCTTC
>TRBJ2-1|many|NA|TRBV3-1
CASSLRVRHNEQFF
TGTGCCAGCAGCCTCCGGGTCCGACACAATGAGCAGTTCTTC
>TRBJ1-2|few|NA|TRBV29-1
CSVEDLRGGNGYTF
TGCAGCGTTGAAGATCTCAGGGGTGGGAATGGCTACACCTTC
>TRBJ2-5|few|TRBD2|TRBV5-1
CASNRLAGRSGETQYF
TGCGCCAGCAACCGACTAGCGGGGCGGTCCGGAGAGACCCAGTACTTC
>TRBJ2-7|many|NA|TRBV29-1
CSVGQPTYEQYF
TGCAGCGTGGGGCAACCTACCTACGAGCAGTACTTC
>TRBJ1-2|NA|NA|TRBV3-1
CASSQADGDYGYTF
TGTGCCAGCAGCCAAGCGGACGGAGACTATGGCTACACCTTC
>TRBJ1-2|NA|NA|TRBV29-1
CSAPLANYGYTF
TGCAGCGCTCCTTTGGCTAACTATGGCTACACCTTC
>TRBJ2-7|NA|TRBD1|TRBV6-6
CASSPSTGVEQYF
TGTGCCAGCAGTCCCAGCACAGGGGTCGAGCAGTACTTC
>TRBJ1-2|few|NA|TRBV25-1
CASSSLLGETGYGYTF
TGTGCCAGCAGTTCTTTACTAGGGGAGACGGGCTATGGCTACACCTTC
>TRBJ2-4|NA|NA|TRBV9
CASSVGSRGKNIQYF
TGTGCCAGCAGCGTAGGTAGCCGAGGCAAAAACATTCAGTACTTC
>TRBJ2-7|few|TRBD2|TRBV28
CASIVAGGLSSYEQYF
TGTGCCAGCATAGTAGCGGGAGGCTTGAGCTCCTACGAGCAGTACTTC
>TRBJ2-1|NA|TRBD2|TRBV29-1
CSAMTRTSANEQFF
TGCAGCGCCATGACGAGGACTAGCGCAAATGAGCAGTTCTTC
>TRBJ1-4|NA|TRBD1|TRBV24-1
CATSEGQGPVATNEKLFF
TGTGCCACCAGTGAAGGACAGGGGCCCGTTGCAACTAATGAAAAACTGTTTTTT
>TRBJ1-1|NA|NA|TRBV27
CASSFRGVRNTEAFF
TGTGCCAGCAGTTTTAGAGGCGTACGGAACACTGAAGCTTTCTTT
>TRBJ2-2|few|TRBD1|TRBV6-1
CASSADRATGELFF
TGTGCCAGCAGTGCGGACAGGGCCACCGGGGAGCTGTTTTTT
>TRBJ2-7|NA|NA|TRBV27
CASSSTGEQYF
TGTGCCAGCAGTTCAACGGGCGAGCAGTACTTC
>TRBJ2-7|NA|NA|TRBV10-3
CASAEGAYEQYF
TGTGCCTCCGCGGAGGGGGCCTACGAGCAGTACTTC
>TRBJ2-7|NA|NA|TRBV4-1
CASSQAAQGIGEQYF
TGCGCCAGCAGCCAAGCAGCACAGGGAATTGGTGAGCAGTACTTC
>TRBJ2-3|NA|TRBD2|TRBV6-5
CASSPAGGYTDTQYF
TGTGCCAGCAGTCCAGCGGGGGGTTACACAGATACGCAGTATTTT
>TRBJ2-1|NA|TRBD2|TRBV7-9
CASSLALAGTYNEQFF
TGTGCCAGCAGCTTAGCGCTAGCGGGAACTTACAATGAGCAGTTCTTC
>TRBJ2-7|few|TRBD2|TRBV20-1
CSASASGRDPYEQYF
TGCAGTGCTAGTGCTAGCGGGAGAGATCCCTACGAGCAGTACTTC
>TRBJ2-1|NA|TRBD2|TRBV20-1
CSAQPLGGSRTNEQFF
TGCAGTGCTCAACCCCTCGGGGGGAGCCGGACCAATGAGCAGTTCTTC
>TRBJ2-5|many|NA|TRBV5-1
CASSLRGQETQYF
TGTGCCAGCAGCCTTCGGGGGCAAGAGACCCAGTACTTC
>TRBJ1-1|few|TRBD1|TRBV12-3/TRBV12-4
CASGLGQGNTEAFF
TGCGCCAGCGGCCTGGGACAGGGGAACACTGAAGCTTTCTTT
>TRBJ2-5|NA|NA|TRBV2
CASSEKVSQETQYF
TGTGCCAGCAGTGAAAAGGTCAGCCAAGAGACCCAGTACTTC
>TRBJ2-1|NA|TRBD2|TRBV6-2/TRBV6-3
CASRPPRTSGGYNEQFF
TGTGCCAGCAGACCACCTCGGACTAGCGGGGGTTACAATGAGCAGTTCTTC